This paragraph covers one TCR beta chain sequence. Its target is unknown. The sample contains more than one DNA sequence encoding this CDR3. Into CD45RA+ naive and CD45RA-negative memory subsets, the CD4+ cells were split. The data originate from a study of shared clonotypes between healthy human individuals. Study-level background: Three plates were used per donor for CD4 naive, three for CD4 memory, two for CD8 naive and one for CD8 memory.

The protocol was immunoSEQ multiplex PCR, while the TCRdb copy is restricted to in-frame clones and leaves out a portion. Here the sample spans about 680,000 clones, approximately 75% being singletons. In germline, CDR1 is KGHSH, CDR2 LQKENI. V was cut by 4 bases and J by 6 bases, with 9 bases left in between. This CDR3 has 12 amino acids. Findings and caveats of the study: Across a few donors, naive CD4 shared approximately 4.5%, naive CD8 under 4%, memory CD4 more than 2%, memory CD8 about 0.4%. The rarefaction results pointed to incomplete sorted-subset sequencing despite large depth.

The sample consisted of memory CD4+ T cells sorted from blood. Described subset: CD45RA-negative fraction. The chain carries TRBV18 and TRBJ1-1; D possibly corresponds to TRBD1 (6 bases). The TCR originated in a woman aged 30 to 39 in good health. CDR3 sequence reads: CASSLQGAEAFF. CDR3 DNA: TGTGCCAGCTCACTACAGGGCGCTGAAGCTTTCTTT. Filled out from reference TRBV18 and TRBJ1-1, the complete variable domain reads NAGVMQNPRHLVRRRGQEARLRCSPMKGHSHVYWYRQLPEEGLKFMVYLQKENIIDESGMPKERFSAEFPKEGPSILRIQQVVRGDSAAYFCASSLQGAEAFFGQGTRLTVV.